Presented here are 15 T cell receptor beta chains from one specimen sequenced in a study of CD8 T cells in Susac syndrome. RNA in amounts of roughly 0.5 to 1 ug was reverse transcribed with random hexamers. TCRdb used MiXCR to reprocess the immunoSEQ multiplex PCR reads, holding one entry per CDR3 protein. The sample holds fewer than 90,000 distinct CDR3 sequences, 85% to 95% seen once. The sequenced material came from CD8+ T cells from PBMCs. These receptors were collected from a human donor with Susac syndrome.

The CDR3 coding sequence is TGCGCCAGCAGCGGCGGGGACCTAAGGGCCTACGAGCAGTACTTC. This translates into CASSGGDLRAYEQYF. This chain joins TRBV4-1 and TRBJ2-7, with D possibly matching TRBD2 (6 bases). The germline gives CDR1 MGHRA, CDR2 YSYEKL. The germline V and J ends were trimmed by 5 bases and 2 bases, with 16 bases remaining between them. The CDR3 consists of 15 residues.

This clonotype was detected only once. V is TRBV6-5 and J is TRBJ1-1; 8 bases are a match to TRBD1. The CDR3 length is 14 residues. The V gene end was trimmed by 7 bases and the J gene end by 1 base; junction bases not matched to a gene: 5. The germline V gene has CDR1 MNHEY and CDR2 SVGAGI. CDR3 nucleotides: TGTGCCAGCACCGCAGGGGGCTCGAACACTGAAGCTTTCTTT. Its protein product is CASTAGGSNTEAFF.

The chain carries TRBV28 and TRBJ2-1; 10 bases are a match to TRBD1. Germline loops: CDR1 MDHEN, CDR2 SYDVKM. The CDR3 covers 15 residues. With V trimmed by 8 bases and J by 9 bases, 13 bases remained unmatched. The DNA of the CDR3 is TGTGCCAGCCCCCCCGGGACAGGGGTATTCGGTGAGCAGTTCTTC. Translated, it gives CASPPGTGVFGEQFF.

The rearrangement links TRBV5-1 to TRBJ1-6; tentatively, D is TRBD1 (5 bases). Germline CDR1 reads SGHRS; CDR2 reads YFSETQ. CDR3 size: 17 residues. Trimming shortened V by 0 bases and J by 6 bases, and 16 bases separated the two germline ends. CDR3 sequence: CASSLVVGEGVNSPLHF. In DNA form, the CDR3 reads TGCGCCAGCAGCTTGGTGGTGGGGGAGGGTGTTAATTCACCCCTCCACTTT.

The chain joins TRBV15 to TRBJ2-5; the match to TRBD2 covers 7 bases. CDR1 is LNHNV and CDR2 is YYDKDF in the germline V gene (reference sequence). The V and J ends lost 3 bases and 4 bases, in that order; junction bases with no gene match: 17. CDR3 length: 18 residues. Written as DNA, the CDR3 is TGTGCCACCAGCAGGCGTTTTACTGGCGGGGGAGGCTTAGAGACCCAGTACTTC. This gives the protein CATSRRFTGGGGLETQYF. Full variable domain (rest looked up from reference TRBV15 and TRBJ2-5): DAMVIQNPRYQVTQFGKPVTLSCSQTLNHNVMYWYQQKSSQAPKLLFHYYDKDFNNEADTPDNFQSRRPNTSFCFLDIRSPGLGDTAMYLCATSRRFTGGGGLETQYFGPGTRLLVL.

The genes are TRBV16 and TRBJ2-7, with D possibly TRBD1 on 6 matching bases. This CDR3 comprises 14 residues. Trimming pared 4 bases from V and 3 bases from J, leaving 13 bases between. Germline V CDR1 and CDR2: KGHSY, FQNENV. CDR3 bases: TGTGCCAGCAGCCTACTGACAGGATACTACGAGCAGTACTTC. Residues: CASSLLTGYYEQYF. Full variable domain (rest looked up from reference TRBV16 and TRBJ2-7): GEEVAQTPKHLVRGEGQKAKLYCAPIKGHSYVFWYQQVLKNEFKFLISFQNENVFDETGMPKERFSAKCLPNSPCSLEIQATKLEDSAVYFCASSLLTGYYEQYFGPGTRLTVT.

The chain joins TRBV6-6 to TRBJ2-7, with 9 bases fitting TRBD1. Germline V gene data show CDR1 as MNHNY and CDR2 as SVGAGI (reference sequence). The CDR3 consists of 15 residues. Unmatched junction bases numbered 9, after V lost 6 bases and J lost 3 bases. The CDR3 region has the DNA TGTGCCAGCAGCCTACAGGGGGCGCAGGTCTACGAGCAGTACTTC. Its protein product is CASSLQGAQVYEQYF.

The chain couples TRBV5-4 to TRBJ2-1, with D unresolved. The V gene lost 0 bases and the J gene lost 4 bases, with 11 bases spanning the gap. The germline gives CDR1 SGHNT, CDR2 YYREEE (reference sequence). This CDR3 is built from 15 residues. This CDR3 is CASSLGDLLYNEQFF. The CDR3 region has the DNA TGTGCCAGCAGCTTGGGCGACCTTCTATACAATGAGCAGTTCTTC.

This chain connects TRBV20-1 to TRBJ2-3, with 8 bases lining up with TRBD2. V was clipped by 3 bases and J by 5 bases; unmatched bases: 13. From germline, CDR1 is DFQATT and CDR2 SNEGSKA (reference sequence). The CDR3 contains 16 residues. Here the CDR3 reads CSASKREQAGRDTQYF. Written as DNA, the CDR3 is TGCAGTGCTAGTAAGCGGGAGCAGGCAGGGAGAGATACGCAGTATTTT.

The chain joins TRBV5-1 to TRBJ2-1; 7 bases fit TRBD2. After removal of 1 base from V and 2 bases from J, the junction contained 6 bases not matched to a gene. The length of the CDR3 is 16 residues. Germline V CDR1 and CDR2: SGHRS, YFSETQ. The CDR3 DNA follows: TGCGCCAGCAGCTTGCCGTTGGGGGGGGCCTACAATGAGCAGTTCTTC. It yields the protein CASSLPLGGAYNEQFF. The full variable domain, in which reference TRBV5-1 and TRBJ2-1 provide the parts outside the CDR3, is KAGVTQTPRYLIKTRGQQVTLSCSPISGHRSVSWYQQTPGQGLQFLFEYFSETQRNKGNFPGRFSGRQFSNSRSEMNVSTLELGDSALYLCASSLPLGGAYNEQFFGPGTRLTVL.

The chain combines TRBV14 with TRBJ1-3; D is possibly TRBD1 (5 bases). Trimming left V 1 base short and J 1 base short, with 8 bases between. CDR3 length equals 15 residues. The germline gives CDR1 SGHDN, CDR2 FVKESK. DNA for the CDR3: TGTGCCAGCAGCCAAGTTTGGACATCTGGAAACACCATATATTTT. This translates into CASSQVWTSGNTIYF.

The genes are TRBV5-4 and TRBJ2-1; D is uncertain. Germline CDR1 and CDR2: SGHNT and YYREEE (reference sequence). The CDR3 loop spans 11 amino acids. The V and J ends lost 0 bases and 12 bases respectively, with 7 bases between them. In DNA form, the CDR3 reads TGTGCCAGCAGCTTGGGTGAGGTGCAGTTCTTC. It codes for CASSLGEVQFF. Full variable domain (outside the CDR3, taken from reference TRBV5-4 and TRBJ2-1): ETGVTQSPTHLIKTRGQQVTLRCSSQSGHNTVSWYQQALGQGPQFIFQYYREEENGRGNFPPRFSGLQFPNYSSELNVNALELDDSALYLCASSLGEVQFFGPGTRLTVL.

J is TRBJ2-7 and V is TRBV30; 8 positions agree with TRBD2. The V and J ends lost 0 bases and 5 bases, in that order; junction bases with no gene match: 9. Germline assignment: CDR1 GTSNPN and CDR2 SVGIG (reference sequence). This CDR3 has 15 amino acids. CDR3: CAWSVFAGGRDEQYF. In nucleotides, the CDR3 is TGTGCCTGGAGTGTATTCGCGGGGGGACGCGACGAGCAGTACTTC.

This rearrangement joins TRBV2 to TRBJ2-7; weak D call: TRBD2 (6 bases). The CDR3 loop spans 13 amino acids. Trimming took 4 bases from V and 3 from J, leaving 10 bases between them. CDR1 is SNHLY, CDR2 FYNNEI, per germline. The CDR3, as DNA: TGTGCCAGCAGTGTCGGGAGTCGCTACGAGCAGTACTTC. This gives the protein CASSVGSRYEQYF.

The chain joins TRBV6-5 to TRBJ2-5, with 11 nucleotides matching TRBD2. The germline V gene encodes CDR1 MNHEY and CDR2 SVGAGI. After removal of 7 bases from V and 0 bases from J, the junction contained 4 bases not matched to a gene. The CDR3 is made up of 15 amino acids. In DNA, the CDR3 is TGTGCCAGCAAAAGACTAGCGGGGAACCAAGAGACCCAGTACTTC. This sequence encodes CASKRLAGNQETQYF.